The text below deals with one T cell receptor (beta chain). Since a much larger clone is just one base distant, this may be a read error. CDR1 MNHNY and CDR2 SVGAGI come from the germline V gene (reference sequence). The CDR3 has 15 amino acids. The entry originates in a study of tumor-infiltrating lymphocytes in glioblastoma multiforme. Three nested ARM-PCR rounds with V-beta and C-beta primers built TCRB libraries. A C-beta primer primed TCRB cDNA from around 0.53 ug RNA. MiXCR was run by TCRdb on the multiplex PCR reads, yielding one entry per CDR3 protein. The sample has around 33,000 distinct CDR3 sequences; about 58% are singletons.

The receptor was derived from a male donor with glioblastoma. This chain connects TRBV6-6 to TRBJ1-2; 9 bases align to TRBD1. Sequencing used brain tumor tissue. The CDR3 coding sequence is TGTTCCAGCAGAAAGGACAGGGGTGCCCTCGGCGGCTACACCTTC. As protein: CSSRKDRGALGGYTF.